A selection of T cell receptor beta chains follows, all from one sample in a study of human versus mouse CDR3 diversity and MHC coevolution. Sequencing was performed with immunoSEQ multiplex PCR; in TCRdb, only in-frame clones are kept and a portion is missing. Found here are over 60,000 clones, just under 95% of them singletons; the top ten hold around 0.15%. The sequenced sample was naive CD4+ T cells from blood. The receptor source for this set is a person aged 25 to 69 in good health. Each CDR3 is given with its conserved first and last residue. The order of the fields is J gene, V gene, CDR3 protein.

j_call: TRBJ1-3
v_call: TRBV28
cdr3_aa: CASRGALSGNTIYF

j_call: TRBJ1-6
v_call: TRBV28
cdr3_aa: CASSLPPDLGANSPLHF

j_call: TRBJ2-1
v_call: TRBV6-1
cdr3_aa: CASSDPGLAYNEQFF

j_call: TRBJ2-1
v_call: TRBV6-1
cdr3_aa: CASSTGQGGEQFF

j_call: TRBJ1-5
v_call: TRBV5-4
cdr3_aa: CASSLGDRALNQPQHF

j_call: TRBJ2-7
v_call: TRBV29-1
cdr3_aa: CSVGSPGSGRWEQYF

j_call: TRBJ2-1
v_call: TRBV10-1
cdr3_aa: CASSESRGTGVADEQFF

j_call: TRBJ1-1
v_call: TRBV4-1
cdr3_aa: CASSRAPGGMNTEAFF

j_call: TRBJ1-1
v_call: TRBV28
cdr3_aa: CATKTGNTEAFF

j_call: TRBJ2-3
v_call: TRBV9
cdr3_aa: CASSDRLAGGTDTQYF

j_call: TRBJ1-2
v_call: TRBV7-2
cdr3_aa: CASSRIRAGYTF

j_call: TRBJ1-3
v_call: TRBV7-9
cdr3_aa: CASSLNVRQGDTIYF

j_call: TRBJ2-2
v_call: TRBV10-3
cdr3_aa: CAISDFGGSGELFF

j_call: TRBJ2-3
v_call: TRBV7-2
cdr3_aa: CASSLGPGVSHTQYF

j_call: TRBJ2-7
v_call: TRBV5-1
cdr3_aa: CASSLRGDNNEQYF

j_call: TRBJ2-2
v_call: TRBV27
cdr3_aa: CASSPSSGRVTGELFF

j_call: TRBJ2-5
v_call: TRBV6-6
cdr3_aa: CASSDRGSETQYF

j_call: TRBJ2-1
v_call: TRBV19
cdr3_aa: CASTIAGGNNEQFF

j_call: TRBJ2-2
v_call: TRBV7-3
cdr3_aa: CASSLTGQGATGELFF

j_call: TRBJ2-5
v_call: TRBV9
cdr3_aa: CASSVVGQGMGETQYF

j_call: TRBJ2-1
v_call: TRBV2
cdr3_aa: CASSETPLGSSYNEQFF

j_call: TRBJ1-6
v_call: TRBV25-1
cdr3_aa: CASSEERNSPLHF

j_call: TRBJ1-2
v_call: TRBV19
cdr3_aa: CASSIGTEGYGYTF

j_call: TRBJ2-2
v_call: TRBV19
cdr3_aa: CASSMIFRAGPDTGELFF

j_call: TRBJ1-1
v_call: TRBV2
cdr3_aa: CASSDFGQSTEAFF

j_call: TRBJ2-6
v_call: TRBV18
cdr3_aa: CASSPGARTRDSAGANVLTF

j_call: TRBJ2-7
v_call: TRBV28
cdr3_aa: CASRPQGALNVEQYF

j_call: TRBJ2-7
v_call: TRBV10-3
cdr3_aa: CAISLIGDRRTYEQYF